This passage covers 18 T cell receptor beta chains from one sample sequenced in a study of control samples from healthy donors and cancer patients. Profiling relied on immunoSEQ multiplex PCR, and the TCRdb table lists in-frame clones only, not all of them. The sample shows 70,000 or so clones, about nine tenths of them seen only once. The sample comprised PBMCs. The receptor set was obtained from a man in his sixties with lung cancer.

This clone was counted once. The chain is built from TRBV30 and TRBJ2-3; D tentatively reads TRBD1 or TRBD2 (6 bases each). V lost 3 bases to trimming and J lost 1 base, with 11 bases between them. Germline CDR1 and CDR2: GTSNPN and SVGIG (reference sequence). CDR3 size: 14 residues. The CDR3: CAWSGGLRTDTQYF. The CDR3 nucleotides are TGTGCCTGGAGCGGGGGCCTTCGCACAGATACGCAGTATTTT.

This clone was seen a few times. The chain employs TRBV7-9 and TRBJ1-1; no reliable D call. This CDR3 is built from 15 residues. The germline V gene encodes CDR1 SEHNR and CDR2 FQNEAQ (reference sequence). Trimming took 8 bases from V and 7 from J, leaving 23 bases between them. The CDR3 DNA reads TGTGCCAGCGGCGGGAGCGGTTCGGCCGCTCTTGAAGCTTTCTTT. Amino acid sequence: CASGGSGSAALEAFF. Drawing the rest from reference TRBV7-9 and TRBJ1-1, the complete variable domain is DTGVSQNPRHKITKRGQNVTFRCDPISEHNRLYWYRQTLGQGPEFLTYFQNEAQLEKSRLLSDRFSAERPKGSFSTLEIQRTEQGDSAMYLCASGGSGSAALEAFFGQGTRLTVV.

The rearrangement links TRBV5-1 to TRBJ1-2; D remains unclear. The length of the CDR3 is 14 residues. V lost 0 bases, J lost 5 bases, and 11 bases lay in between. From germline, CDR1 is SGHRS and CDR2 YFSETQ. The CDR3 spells CASSLEASGYGYTF. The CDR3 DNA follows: TGCGCCAGCAGCTTGGAAGCCAGTGGGTATGGCTACACCTTC.

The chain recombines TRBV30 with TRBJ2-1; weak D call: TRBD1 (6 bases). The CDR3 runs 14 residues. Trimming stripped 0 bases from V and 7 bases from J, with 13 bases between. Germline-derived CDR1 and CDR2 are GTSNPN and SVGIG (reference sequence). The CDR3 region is CAWSVGARGNEQFF. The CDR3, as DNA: TGTGCCTGGAGTGTGGGTGCGAGGGGGAATGAGCAGTTCTTC.

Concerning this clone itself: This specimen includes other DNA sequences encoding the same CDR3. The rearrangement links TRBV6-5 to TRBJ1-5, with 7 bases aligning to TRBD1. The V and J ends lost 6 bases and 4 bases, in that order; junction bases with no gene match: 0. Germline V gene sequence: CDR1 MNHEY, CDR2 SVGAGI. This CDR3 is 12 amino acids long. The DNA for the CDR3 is TGTGCCAGCAGGACAGGGAATCAGCCCCAGCATTTT. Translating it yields CASRTGNQPQHF.

CDR3 sequence reads: CASSELAGETQYF. Written as DNA, the CDR3 is TGCGCCAGCAGTGAGCTAGCGGGGGAGACCCAGTACTTC. The chain carries TRBV10-1 and TRBJ2-5; the match to TRBD2 covers 9 bases. The CDR3 length is 13 residues. Unmatched junction bases numbered 0, after V lost 2 bases and J lost 5 bases. The germline gives CDR1 WNHNN, CDR2 SYGVQD (reference sequence).

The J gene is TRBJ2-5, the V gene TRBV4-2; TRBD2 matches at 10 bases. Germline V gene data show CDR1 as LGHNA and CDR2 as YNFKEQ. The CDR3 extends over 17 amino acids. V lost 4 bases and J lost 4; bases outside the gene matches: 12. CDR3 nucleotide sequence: TGTGCCAGCAGCCCCGGGACTAGCGAAGCCTTCCGAGAGACCCAGTACTTC. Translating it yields CASSPGTSEAFRETQYF.

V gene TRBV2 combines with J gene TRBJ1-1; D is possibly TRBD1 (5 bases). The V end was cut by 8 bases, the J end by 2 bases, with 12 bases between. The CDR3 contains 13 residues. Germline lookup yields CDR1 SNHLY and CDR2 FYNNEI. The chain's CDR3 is CASRGRINTEAFF. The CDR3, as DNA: TGTGCCAGCCGGGGACGGATAAACACTGAAGCTTTCTTT.

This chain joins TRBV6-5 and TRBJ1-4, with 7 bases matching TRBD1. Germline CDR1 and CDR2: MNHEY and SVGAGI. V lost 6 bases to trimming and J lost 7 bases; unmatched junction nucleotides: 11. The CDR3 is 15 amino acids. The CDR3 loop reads CASSRGGAEVEKLFF. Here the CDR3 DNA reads TGTGCCAGCAGCCGAGGGGGCGCCGAGGTTGAAAAACTGTTTTTT.

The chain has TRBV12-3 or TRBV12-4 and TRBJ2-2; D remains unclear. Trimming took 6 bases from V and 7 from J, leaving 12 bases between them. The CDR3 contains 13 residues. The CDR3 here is CASSPQLGGELFF. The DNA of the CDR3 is TGTGCCAGCAGCCCCCAATTAGGCGGGGAGCTGTTTTTT.

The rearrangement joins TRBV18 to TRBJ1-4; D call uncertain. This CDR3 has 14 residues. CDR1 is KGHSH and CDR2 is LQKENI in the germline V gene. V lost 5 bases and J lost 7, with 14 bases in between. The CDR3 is CASSGAVGIEKLFF. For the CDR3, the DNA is TGTGCCAGCTCAGGCGCCGTCGGAATTGAAAAACTGTTTTTT.

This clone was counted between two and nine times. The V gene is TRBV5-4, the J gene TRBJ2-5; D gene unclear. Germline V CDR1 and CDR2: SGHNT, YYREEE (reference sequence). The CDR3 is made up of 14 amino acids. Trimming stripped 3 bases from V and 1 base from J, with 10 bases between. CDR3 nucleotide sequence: TGTGCCAGCAGCTCCGCAGAGTTCCAAGAGACCCAGTACTTC. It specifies CASSSAEFQETQYF.

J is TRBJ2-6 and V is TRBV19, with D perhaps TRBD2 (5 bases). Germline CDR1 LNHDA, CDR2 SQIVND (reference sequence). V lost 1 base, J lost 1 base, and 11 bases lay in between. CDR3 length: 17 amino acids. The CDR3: CASSIVSSGSGANVLTF. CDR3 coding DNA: TGTGCCAGTAGTATAGTGTCTTCGGGGTCTGGGGCCAACGTCCTGACTTTC.

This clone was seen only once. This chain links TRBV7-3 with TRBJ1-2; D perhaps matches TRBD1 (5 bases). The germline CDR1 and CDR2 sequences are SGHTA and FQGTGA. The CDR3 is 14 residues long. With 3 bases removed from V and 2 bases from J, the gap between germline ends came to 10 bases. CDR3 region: CASSLQGGNYGYTF. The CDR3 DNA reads TGTGCCAGCAGCTTGCAGGGTGGAAACTATGGCTACACCTTC.

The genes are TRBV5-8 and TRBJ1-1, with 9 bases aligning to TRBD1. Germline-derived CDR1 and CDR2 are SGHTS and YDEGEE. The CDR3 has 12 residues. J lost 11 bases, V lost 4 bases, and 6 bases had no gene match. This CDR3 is CASSQGQGRAFF. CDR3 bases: TGTGCCAGCAGCCAAGGACAGGGGAGGGCTTTCTTT.

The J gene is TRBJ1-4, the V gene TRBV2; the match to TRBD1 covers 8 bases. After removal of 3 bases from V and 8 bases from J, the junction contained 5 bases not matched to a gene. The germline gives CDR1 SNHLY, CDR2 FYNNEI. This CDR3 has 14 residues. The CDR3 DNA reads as TGTGCCAGCAGTGAGGTCCAGGGGGCCGAAAAACTGTTTTTT. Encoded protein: CASSEVQGAEKLFF.

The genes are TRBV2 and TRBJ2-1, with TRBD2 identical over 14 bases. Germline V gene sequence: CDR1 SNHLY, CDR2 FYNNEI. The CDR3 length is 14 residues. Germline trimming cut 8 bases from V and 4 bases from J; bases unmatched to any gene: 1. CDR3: CASRTSGGYNEQFF. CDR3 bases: TGTGCCAGCCGGACTAGCGGGGGGTACAATGAGCAGTTCTTC.

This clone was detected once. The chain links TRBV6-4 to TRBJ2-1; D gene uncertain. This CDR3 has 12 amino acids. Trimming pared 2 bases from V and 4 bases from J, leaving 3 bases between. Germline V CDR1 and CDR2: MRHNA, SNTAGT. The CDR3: CASSDRYNEQFF. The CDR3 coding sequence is TGTGCCAGCAGTGACCGGTACAATGAGCAGTTCTTC.